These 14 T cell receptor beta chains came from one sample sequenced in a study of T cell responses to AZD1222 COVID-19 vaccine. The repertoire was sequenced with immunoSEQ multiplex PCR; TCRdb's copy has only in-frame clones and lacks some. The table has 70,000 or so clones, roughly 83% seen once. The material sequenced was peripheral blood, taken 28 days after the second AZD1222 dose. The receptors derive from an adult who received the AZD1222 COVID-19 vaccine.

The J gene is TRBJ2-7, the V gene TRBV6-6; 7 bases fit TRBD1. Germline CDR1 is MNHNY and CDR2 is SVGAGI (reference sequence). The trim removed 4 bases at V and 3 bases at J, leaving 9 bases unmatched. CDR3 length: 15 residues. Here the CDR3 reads CASSSRDSIFYEQYF. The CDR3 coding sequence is TGTGCCAGCAGTTCCCGGGACAGTATCTTCTACGAGCAGTACTTC.

The CDR3 region is CASSVYRGPSTDTQYF. CDR3 bases: TGTGCCAGCAGCGTATACAGGGGCCCTAGCACAGATACGCAGTATTTT. The chain recombines TRBV5-6 with TRBJ2-3, with 7 bases fitting TRBD1. There are 16 residues in the CDR3. Looked up from germline, CDR1 is SGHDT and CDR2 is YYEEEE. J lost 0 bases, V lost 4 bases, and 8 bases had no gene match. The full variable domain, in which reference TRBV5-6 and TRBJ2-3 provide the parts outside the CDR3, is DAGVTQSPTHLIKTRGQQVTLRCSPKSGHDTVSWYQQALGQGPQFIFQYYEEEERQRGNFPDRFSGHQFPNYSSELNVNALLLGDSALYLCASSVYRGPSTDTQYFGPGTRLTVL.

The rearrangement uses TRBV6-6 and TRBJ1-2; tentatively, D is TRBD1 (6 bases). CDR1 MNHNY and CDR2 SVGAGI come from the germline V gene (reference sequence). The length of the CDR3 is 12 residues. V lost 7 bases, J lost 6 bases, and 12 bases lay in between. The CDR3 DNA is TGTGCCAGCACCGAACGGACAGATGGCTACACCTTC. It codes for CASTERTDGYTF.

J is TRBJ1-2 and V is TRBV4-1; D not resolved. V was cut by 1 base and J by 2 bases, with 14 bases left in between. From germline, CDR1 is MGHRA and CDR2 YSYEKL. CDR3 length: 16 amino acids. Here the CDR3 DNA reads TGCGCCAGCAGCCAAGTGACAACCCTTAAGAACTATGGCTACACCTTC. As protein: CASSQVTTLKNYGYTF.

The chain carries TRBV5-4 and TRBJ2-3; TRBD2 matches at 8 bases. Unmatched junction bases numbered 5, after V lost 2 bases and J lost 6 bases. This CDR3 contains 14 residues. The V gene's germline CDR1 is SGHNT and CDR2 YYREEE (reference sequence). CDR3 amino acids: CASSLLAEGDTQYF. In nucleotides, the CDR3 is TGTGCCAGCAGCTTACTAGCGGAGGGGGATACGCAGTATTTT.

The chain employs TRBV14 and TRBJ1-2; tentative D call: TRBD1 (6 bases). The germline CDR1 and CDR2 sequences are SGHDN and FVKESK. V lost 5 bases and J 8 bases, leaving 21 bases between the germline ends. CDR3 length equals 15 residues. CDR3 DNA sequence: TGTGCCAGCAGCAGAAGGGAGACAGGCCTCAGCGGCTACACCTTC. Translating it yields CASSRRETGLSGYTF. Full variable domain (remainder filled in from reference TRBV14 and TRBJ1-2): EAGVTQFPSHSVIEKGQTVTLRCDPISGHDNLYWYRRVMGKEIKFLLHFVKESKQDESGMPNNRFLAERTGGTYSTLKVQPAELEDSGVYFCASSRRETGLSGYTFGSGTRLTVV.

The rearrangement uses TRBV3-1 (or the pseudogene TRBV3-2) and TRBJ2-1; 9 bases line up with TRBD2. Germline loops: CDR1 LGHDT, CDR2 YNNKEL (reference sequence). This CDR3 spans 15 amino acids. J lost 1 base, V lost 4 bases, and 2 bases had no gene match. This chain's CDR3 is CASSLSGGSYNEQFF. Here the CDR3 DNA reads TGTGCCAGCAGCCTAAGCGGGGGGTCCTACAATGAGCAGTTCTTC.

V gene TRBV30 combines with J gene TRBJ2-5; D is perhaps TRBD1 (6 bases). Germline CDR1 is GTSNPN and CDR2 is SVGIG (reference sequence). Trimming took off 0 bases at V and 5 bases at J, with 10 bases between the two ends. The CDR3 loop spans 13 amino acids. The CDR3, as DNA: TGTGCCTGGAGTGTAGGGGGACGGGAGACCCAGTACTTC. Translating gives CAWSVGGRETQYF.

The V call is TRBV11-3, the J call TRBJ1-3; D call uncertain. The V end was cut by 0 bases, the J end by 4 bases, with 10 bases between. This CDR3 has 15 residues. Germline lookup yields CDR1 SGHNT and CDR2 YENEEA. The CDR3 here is CASSLDGLGGNTIYF. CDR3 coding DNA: TGTGCCAGCAGCTTAGATGGGCTGGGCGGAAACACCATATATTTT.

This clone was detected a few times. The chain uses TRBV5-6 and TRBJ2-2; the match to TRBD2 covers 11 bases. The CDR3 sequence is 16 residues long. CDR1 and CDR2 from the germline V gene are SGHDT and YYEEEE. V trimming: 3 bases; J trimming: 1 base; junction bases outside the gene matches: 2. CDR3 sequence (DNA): TGTGCCAGCAGCTCACTAGCGGGAGAGAACACCGGGGAGCTGTTTTTT. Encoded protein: CASSSLAGENTGELFF.

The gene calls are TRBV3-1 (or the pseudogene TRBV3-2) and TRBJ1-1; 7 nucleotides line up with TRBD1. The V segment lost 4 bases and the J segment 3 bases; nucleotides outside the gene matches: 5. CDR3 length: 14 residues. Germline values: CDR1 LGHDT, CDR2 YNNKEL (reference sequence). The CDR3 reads CASSPKGQHTEAFF. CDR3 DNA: TGTGCCAGCAGCCCAAAGGGACAGCACACTGAAGCTTTCTTT.

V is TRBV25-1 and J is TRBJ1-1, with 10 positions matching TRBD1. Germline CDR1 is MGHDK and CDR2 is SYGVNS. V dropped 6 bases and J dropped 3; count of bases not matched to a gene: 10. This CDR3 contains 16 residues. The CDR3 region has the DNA TGTGCCAGCAGCTGGGGCATGGACAGGGGGGACACTGAAGCTTTCTTT. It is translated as CASSWGMDRGDTEAFF.

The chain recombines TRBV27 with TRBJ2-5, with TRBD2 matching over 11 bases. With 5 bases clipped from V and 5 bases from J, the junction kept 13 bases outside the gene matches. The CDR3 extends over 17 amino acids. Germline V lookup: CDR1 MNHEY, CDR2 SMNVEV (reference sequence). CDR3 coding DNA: TGTGCCAGCAGTAATCCTCGACTAGCGGGAACATCGGAGACCCAGTACTTC. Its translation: CASSNPRLAGTSETQYF.

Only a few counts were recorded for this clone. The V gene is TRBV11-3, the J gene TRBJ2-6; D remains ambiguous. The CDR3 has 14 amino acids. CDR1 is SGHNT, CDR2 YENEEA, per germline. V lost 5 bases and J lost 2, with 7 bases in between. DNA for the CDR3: TGTGCCAGCAGCCCGCGCACTGGGGCCAACGTCCTGACTTTC. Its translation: CASSPRTGANVLTF.